The 14 T cell receptor beta chains listed next were all sequenced from one sample in a study of T cell changes during pregnancy in multiple sclerosis (dated 2019 in TCRdb). Receptor libraries were prepared by the immunoSEQ multiplex PCR assay. TCRdb took over this immuneACCESS table, retaining in-frame rearrangements with V and J assigned. Such tables are incomplete; in checked studies, under half of the missing clones stem from an unresolved V gene, and the remainder is unexplained. In this sample the table shows tens of thousands of clones, approximately 86% of which occur a single time. The ten largest clones add up to roughly 0.99% of the sample. The sequencing here drew on CD4+ T cells from peripheral blood mononuclear cells, taken in the first trimester of pregnancy. The receptors here all came from a female donor in good health, enrolled as a control in a pregnancy study.

The chain employs TRBV9 and TRBJ2-2; maybe TRBD2 (5 bases). With 4 bases removed from V and 3 bases from J, the gap between germline ends came to 10 bases. Germline CDR1 is SGDLS and CDR2 is YYNGEE. This CDR3 region has 14 residues. The CDR3 region is CASSSDYYTGELFF. DNA of the CDR3: TGTGCCAGCAGCTCAGACTACTACACCGGGGAGCTGTTTTTT.

By frequency in the sample, this clone is medium-sized. The CDR3 region is CASSWDKTYEQYF. In DNA form, the CDR3 reads TGCGCCAGCAGCTGGGACAAAACCTACGAGCAGTACTTC. V and J are TRBV5-1 and TRBJ2-7; D perhaps matches TRBD1 (6 bases). CDR3 length: 13 residues. V lost 3 bases to trimming and J lost 2 bases, with 9 bases between them. Germline assignment: CDR1 SGHRS and CDR2 YFSETQ.

The V call is TRBV4-3, the J call TRBJ2-3; 8 bases agree with TRBD2. The ends lost 4 bases at V and 6 bases at J; junction bases unmatched: 9. CDR3 length: 15 amino acids. CDR1 is LGHNA and CDR2 is YSLEER in the germline V gene. CDR3 DNA: TGCGCCAGCAGCCTCGGGCGGGGGGCATCGGATACGCAGTATTTT. Protein product: CASSLGRGASDTQYF.

The rearrangement links TRBV7-6 to TRBJ2-2; 7 positions match TRBD2. Trimming at V came to 0 bases and at J to 4 bases, leaving 2 bases not matched to a gene. Germline-derived CDR1 and CDR2 are SGHVS and FNYEAQ. CDR3 length: 15 amino acids. The DNA for the CDR3 is TGTGCCAGCAGCTTAGCTGGGGGGGGCACCGGGGAGCTGTTTTTT. Amino acids: CASSLAGGGTGELFF.

The chain recombines TRBV30 with TRBJ1-1; 8 nucleotides match TRBD1. The junction had 1 base not matched to a gene; V was cut back by 0 bases and J by 1 base. The CDR3 has 14 amino acids. From germline, CDR1 is GTSNPN and CDR2 SVGIG (reference sequence). In DNA form, the CDR3 reads TGTGCCTGGAGTGTGGGGACAGGGAACACTGAAGCTTTCTTT. It yields the protein CAWSVGTGNTEAFF.

V is TRBV4-1 and J is TRBJ2-5, with a tentative D call TRBD2 (7 bases). CDR3 length equals 17 residues. Germline lookup yields CDR1 MGHRA and CDR2 YSYEKL. The V gene lost 3 bases and the J gene lost 2 bases, with 19 bases spanning the gap. The CDR3 DNA is TGCGCCAGCAGCCATCTGGGGAGGGGGGGGCGGCAAGAGACCCAGTACTTC. Amino acids: CASSHLGRGGRQETQYF.

The chain joins TRBV18 to TRBJ2-7; D perhaps matches TRBD2 (5 bases). The germline gives CDR1 KGHSH, CDR2 LQKENI. With 3 bases removed from V and 0 bases from J, the gap between germline ends came to 18 bases. There are 17 residues in the CDR3. The CDR3: CASSPDGQRPSSYEQYF. The CDR3 coding sequence is TGTGCCAGCTCACCGGACGGTCAGCGGCCCAGCTCCTACGAGCAGTACTTC.

The chain is built from TRBV6-4 and TRBJ1-6; the match to TRBD1 covers 9 bases. With V trimmed by 6 bases and J by 8 bases, 8 bases remained unmatched. Germline V lookup: CDR1 MRHNA, CDR2 SNTAGT. There are 15 residues in the CDR3. The DNA of the CDR3 is TGTGCCAGCAGCGCCAACAGGGGGCTTGATTCACCCCTCCACTTT. Amino acids: CASSANRGLDSPLHF.

This clone was observed once. The rearrangement links TRBV19 to TRBJ1-2; the D gene is possibly TRBD1 (5 bases). This CDR3 is 15 amino acids long. Trimming cost V 7 bases and J 4 bases, with 19 bases left between them. Germline V gene sequence: CDR1 LNHDA, CDR2 SQIVND (reference sequence). CDR3 protein: CASIPPEGPGYGYTF. CDR3 bases: TGTGCCAGTATCCCGCCGGAGGGGCCCGGCTATGGCTACACCTTC. Together with reference TRBV19 and TRBJ1-2, the CDR3 gives the full variable domain: DGGITQSPKYLFRKEGQNVTLSCEQNLNHDAMYWYRQDPGQGLRLIYYSQIVNDFQKGDIAEGYSVSREKKESFPLTVTSAQKNPTAFYLCASIPPEGPGYGYTFGSGTRLTVV.

The rearrangement joins TRBV18 to TRBJ1-6, with D possibly being TRBD1 (6 bases). Trimming cost V 6 bases and J 2 bases, with 11 bases left between them. Germline V gene data show CDR1 as KGHSH and CDR2 as LQKENI. The CDR3 sequence is 15 residues long. The CDR3 reads CASSTSGAYNSPLHF. The DNA of the CDR3 is TGTGCCAGCTCGACCTCAGGGGCCTATAATTCACCCCTCCACTTT.

This clone was detected only a few times. The chain carries TRBV28 and TRBJ1-5, with TRBD1 matching over 7 bases. With 1 base clipped from V and 3 bases from J, the junction kept 6 bases outside the gene matches. The CDR3 runs to 16 residues. Per the germline V gene, CDR1 is MDHEN and CDR2 is SYDVKM. The CDR3 spells CASSLFQGQINQPQHF. CDR3 DNA: TGTGCCAGCAGTTTATTTCAGGGACAGATCAATCAGCCCCAGCATTTT.

The chain joins TRBV29-1 to TRBJ2-3; 11 positions agree with TRBD2. The V and J ends lost 3 bases and 2 bases, in that order; junction bases with no gene match: 13. CDR1 and CDR2 from the germline V gene are SQVTM and ANQGSEA. The length of the CDR3 is 18 residues. The CDR3 DNA reads TGCAGCGTTGATCCCTTGCGGACTAGCGGGTTTTACACAGATACGCAGTATTTT. The encoded protein is CSVDPLRTSGFYTDTQYF.

The CDR3 region has the DNA TGTGCCAGTGAGGGACAGGGATGGAGCAATCAGCCCCAGCATTTT. It yields the protein CASEGQGWSNQPQHF. The rearrangement uses TRBV19 and TRBJ1-5, with 9 bases fitting TRBD1. This CDR3 spans 15 amino acids. With V trimmed by 8 bases and J by 1 base, 6 bases remained unmatched. CDR1 and CDR2 (germline): LNHDA, SQIVND (reference sequence).

The gene calls are TRBV9 and TRBJ2-5, with TRBD2 matching 9 bases. CDR1 and CDR2 from the germline V gene are SGDLS and YYNGEE. This CDR3 comprises 16 residues. V lost 4 bases, J lost 2 bases, and 9 bases stayed unmatched. This CDR3 reads CASSTYLAGRQETQYF. CDR3 nucleotides: TGTGCCAGCAGCACCTATCTAGCGGGGAGACAAGAGACCCAGTACTTC.